The 5 T cell receptor beta chains below come from one sample, sequenced in a study of siplizumab effects on memory and regulatory T cells. Produced via immunoSEQ multiplex PCR; TCRdb's table is partial and in-frame only. The data contain 62,000 or so clones, approximately 87% of them singletons. The sample consisted of memory CD4+ T cells sorted from blood. The origin of the receptors is a human donor in good health.

The J gene is TRBJ2-5, the V gene TRBV4-2; a possible D gene is TRBD2 (6 bases). V dropped 5 bases and J dropped 2 bases, with 21 bases sitting between them. Germline V gene data show CDR1 as LGHNA and CDR2 as YNFKEQ. The CDR3 has 17 amino acids. The CDR3 DNA reads TGTGCCAGCAGCTTAGCCGGGCGAGCGGGTACACAAGAGACCCAGTACTTC. Its protein product is CASSLAGRAGTQETQYF.

This clone was seen a few times. The rearrangement joins TRBV7-8 to TRBJ1-3; D remains ambiguous. Germline assignment: CDR1 SGHVS and CDR2 FQNEAQ. V lost 3 bases to trimming and J lost 4 bases, with 10 bases between them. The length of the CDR3 is 14 residues. CDR3 nucleotides: TGTGCCAGCAGCTTCTCCGGAGCCGGAAACACCATATATTTT. Protein product: CASSFSGAGNTIYF.

The chain recombines TRBV6-5 with TRBJ2-5; weak D call: TRBD1 (6 bases). Trimming shortened V by 7 bases and J by 5 bases, and 14 bases separated the two germline ends. The CDR3 is 13 residues long. Germline lookup yields CDR1 MNHEY and CDR2 SVGAGI. This CDR3 is CASIPQGSETQYF. CDR3 DNA sequence: TGTGCCAGCATCCCCCAGGGGTCCGAGACCCAGTACTTC.

The gene calls are TRBV5-1 and TRBJ1-3; TRBD1 is a possible D gene (6 bases). Germline V gene data show CDR1 as SGHRS and CDR2 as YFSETQ. V was cut by 2 bases and J by 4 bases, with 13 bases left in between. The CDR3 totals 15 residues. In nucleotides, the CDR3 is TGCGCCAGCAGCTTCCAGGGGTTAGGGGGAAACACCATATATTTT. It specifies CASSFQGLGGNTIYF.

This rearrangement joins TRBV23-1 to TRBJ1-5; D is perhaps TRBD1 (6 bases). TRBV23-1 belongs to the ORF category, with a function that is uncertain. This CDR3 has 12 residues. Trimming shortened V by 9 bases and J by 3 bases, and 9 bases separated the two germline ends. CDR3 bases: TGCGCCAGGGGGGGCAACAATCAGCCCCAGCATTTT. Protein: CARGGNNQPQHF.